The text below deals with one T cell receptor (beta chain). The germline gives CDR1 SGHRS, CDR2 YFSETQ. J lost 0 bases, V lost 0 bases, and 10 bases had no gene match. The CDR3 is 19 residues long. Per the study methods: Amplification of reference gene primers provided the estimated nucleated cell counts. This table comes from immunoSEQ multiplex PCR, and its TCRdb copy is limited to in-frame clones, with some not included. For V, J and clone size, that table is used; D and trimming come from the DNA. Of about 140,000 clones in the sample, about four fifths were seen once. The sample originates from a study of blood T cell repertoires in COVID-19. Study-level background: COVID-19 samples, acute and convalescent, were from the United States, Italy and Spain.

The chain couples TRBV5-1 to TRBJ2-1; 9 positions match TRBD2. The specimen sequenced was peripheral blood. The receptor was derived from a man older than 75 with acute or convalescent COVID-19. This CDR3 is CASSLAVSGGSSSYNEQFF. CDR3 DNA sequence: TGCGCCAGCAGCTTGGCCGTTAGCGGGGGCTCAAGCTCCTACAATGAGCAGTTCTTC.